Detailed here is one TCR beta chain. Its target antigen remains unknown. One base away there is no much larger clone; base qualities are not given. TCR CDR3 regions were amplified from genomic DNA by multiplex PCR using the deep immunoSEQ assay. Extracted genomic DNA from each cell subset was spread evenly across all wells of several immunoSEQ 96-well plates, with each plate serving as a replicate. Each replicate PCR for sorted subsets received around 200 ng genomic DNA, equal to about 30,000 T cell genomes. The purified libraries were quantified using a Qubit 3.0 fluorometer, sized with a Bioanalyzer 2100, and then quantified again using the KAPA Library Quantification kit. Each immunoSEQ 96-well plate was sequenced on its own single-read 150-cycle Illumina NextSeq 550 flow cell. Concerning the study's data processing: Because the immunoSEQ output included only junctional sequences and no quality scores, the filtering could not be the same as the filtering used for full-length reads. To assign V/J genes and CDR3, sequences were annotated using PyIR, a Python wrapper for IgBLAST v1.9, with IMGT germline references. Any read was removed if the V/J assignment was weak (E-value above 1e-6), the CDR3 was missing, or the read contained stop codons, out-of-frame junctions, or ambiguous translated residues. V3J clonotypes were defined as sequences sharing an identical inferred V gene, J gene, and CDR3 amino acid sequence. To compute the percentage overlap between repertoires, the number of shared unique clonotypes was divided by the size of the smaller repertoire. Richness of each repertoire was evaluated using RTK rarefaction, the Chao1 estimator, and Recon v2.1 estimates of unobserved clonotypes. OLGA was used to compute generation probabilities for all TCRbeta clonotypes that the gDNA method yielded from a few donors. The source is immuneACCESS, and TCRdb retained only in-frame sequences with V and J called. Part of the clones is not carried over; for the studies checked, unresolved V genes explain less than half of this, and the remainder is unexplained. For V, J and clone size, that table is used; D and trimming come from the DNA. The table for this sample lists some 2,100,000 clones; 90% to 95% of them were counted only once. More than 1.5% of the sample is in the top ten clones.

For CDR1 and CDR2, the germline V gene lists LGHNA and YSLEER. The CDR3 holds 18 amino acids from the cysteine to the phenylalanine. The kept DNA is CDR3 alone, 54 bases in frame from the first base. The V end loses 0 bases and the J end loses 7 bases, and a stretch of 22 bases separates them. CD8 naive samples consisted of CD45RO-negative cells that were positively selected for CCR7, yielding a CD45RA+CCR7+ population without TemRA cells. The donors were healthy, HIV-negative adults who had no recently reported acute infections or vaccinations. All donors were Caucasian adults living in Nashville, Tennessee, USA. After blood collection by leukapheresis, PBMCs were isolated using Ficoll-Histopaque density gradient centrifugation and then cryopreserved in the vapor phase of liquid nitrogen. Analytical flow cytometry was used to check the purity and quantity of every magnetically sorted T cell population. Genomic DNA was isolated from each sorted fraction and quantified by UV absorbance on a Nanodrop 2000c.

The data originate from a study of shared clonotypes between healthy human individuals (dated by TCRdb to the early 2020s). Describing the broader study: The cohort comprised two women and three men aged 18 to 49 years. Different laboratories and diverse techniques were used to prepare libraries and sequence TCR repertoires, to increase sequencing depth and limit assay-specific biases. To estimate repertoire size and how much clonotypes are shared between individuals, the study performed deep sequencing of blood TCR repertoires from about 5 healthy adults. Per donor, leukapheresis produced somewhere between about 0.94 and 9 billion PBMCs. For each donor, CD4 naive and CD4 memory were each given three plates, CD8 naive was given two plates, and CD8 memory was given one plate.

The study at large found these results: The small number of donors limited the genetic and exposure-history diversity represented. Even with the large sequencing depth, rarefaction of the sorted-subset datasets indicated that sequencing was incomplete. Around 5% of naive CD4, 3.5% of naive CD8, about 2.5% of memory CD4, and about 0.4% of memory CD8 clonotypes were shared across a few donors. Sampling was restricted to blood, and TCR repertoires in tissue are likely to differ from TCR repertoires in blood. Pairwise subsampling indicated that sequencing depth was expected to affect the degree of clonotype sharing among donors. Naive subsets generally had larger estimated clonotype richness than memory subsets. Clonotypes shared by all four sorted-subset donors showed higher generation probabilities than non-shared clonotypes.

The chain is encoded by TRBV4-3 joined to TRBJ2-1, and perhaps TRBD2 as D gene, on 6 matching bases. This sequence originates from a young man in good health. Some clones in this sample may be carry-over from other donors' samples. Input material: naive CD8+ T cells from PBMCs. Reading the label with the study, this specimen's cell subset or site is: CD45RA+CCR7+. The DNA reads TGCGCCAGCAGCCAAGACGTACCGGGGACTGACTCCTGGAATGAGCAGTTCTTC. This codes for CASSQDVPGTDSWNEQFF.